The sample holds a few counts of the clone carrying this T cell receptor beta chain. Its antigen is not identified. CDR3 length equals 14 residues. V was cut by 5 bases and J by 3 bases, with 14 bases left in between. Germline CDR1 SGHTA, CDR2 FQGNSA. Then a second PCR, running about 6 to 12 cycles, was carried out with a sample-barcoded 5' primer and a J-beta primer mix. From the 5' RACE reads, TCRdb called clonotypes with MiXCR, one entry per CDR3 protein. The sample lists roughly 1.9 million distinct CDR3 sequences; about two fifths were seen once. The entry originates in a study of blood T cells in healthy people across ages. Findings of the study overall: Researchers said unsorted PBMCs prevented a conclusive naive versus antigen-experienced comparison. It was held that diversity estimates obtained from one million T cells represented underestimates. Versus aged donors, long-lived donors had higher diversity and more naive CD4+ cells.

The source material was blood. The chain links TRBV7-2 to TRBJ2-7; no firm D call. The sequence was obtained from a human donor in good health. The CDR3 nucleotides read TGTGCCAGCAGCCCCCGCGAAGGAGTCTACGAGCAGTACTTC. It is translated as CASSPREGVYEQYF.